The entry below describes one T cell receptor (beta chain). Its antigen is not identified. Sequenced by immunoSEQ multiplex PCR; TCRdb stores in-frame clones only, minus some. The sample carries about 180,000 clones, 88% recorded once. This specimen comes from a study of T cell responses to AZD1222 COVID-19 vaccine. Findings and limits, study-wide: In a largely white British group with more females than males, clonal diversity was possibly underestimated. The span of vaccine-associated CD4 TCRs extended across spike, with dominance at 160-218 and 743-854. AZD1222 recipients seropositive at baseline numbered only six or seven.

The sequences come from peripheral blood, collected on day 0 of AZD1222 vaccination. The origin of this receptor is an adult in good health.

As DNA, the CDR3 is TGTGCCAGCAAGGGCGGGCAGGGGGGTTTTGGCAATCAGCCCCAGCATTTT. This codes for CASKGGQGGFGNQPQHF. The V gene is TRBV2, the J gene TRBJ1-5; the match to TRBD1 covers 7 bases. CDR1 and CDR2 (germline): SNHLY, FYNNEI. The trim removed 7 bases at V and 2 bases at J, leaving 14 bases unmatched. The CDR3 is 17 amino acids.